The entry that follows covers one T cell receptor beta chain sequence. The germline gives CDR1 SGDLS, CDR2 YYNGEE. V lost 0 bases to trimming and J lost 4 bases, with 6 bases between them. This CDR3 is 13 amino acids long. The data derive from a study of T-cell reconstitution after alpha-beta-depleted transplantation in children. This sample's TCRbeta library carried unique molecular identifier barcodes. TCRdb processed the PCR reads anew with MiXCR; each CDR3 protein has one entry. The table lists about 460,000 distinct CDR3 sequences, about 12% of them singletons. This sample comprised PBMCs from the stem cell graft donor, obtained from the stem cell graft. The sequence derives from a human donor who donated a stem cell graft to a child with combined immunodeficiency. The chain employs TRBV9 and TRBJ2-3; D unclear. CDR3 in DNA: TGTGCCAGCAGCGTAGGCATTCCAGATACGCAGTATTTT. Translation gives CASSVGIPDTQYF.